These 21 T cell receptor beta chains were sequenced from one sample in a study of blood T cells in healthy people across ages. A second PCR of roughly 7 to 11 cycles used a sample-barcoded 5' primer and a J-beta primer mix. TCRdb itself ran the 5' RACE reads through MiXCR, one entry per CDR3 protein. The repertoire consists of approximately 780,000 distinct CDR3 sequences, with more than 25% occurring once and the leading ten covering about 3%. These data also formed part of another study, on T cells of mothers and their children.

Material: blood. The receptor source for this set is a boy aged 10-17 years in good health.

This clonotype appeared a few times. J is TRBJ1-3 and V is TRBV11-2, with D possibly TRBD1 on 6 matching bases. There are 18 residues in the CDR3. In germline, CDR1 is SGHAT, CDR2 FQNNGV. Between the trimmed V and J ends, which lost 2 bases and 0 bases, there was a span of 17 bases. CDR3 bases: TGTGCCAGCAGCTTATTCCCCGACAGGCCCAACTCTGGAAACACCATATATTTT. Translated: CASSLFPDRPNSGNTIYF.

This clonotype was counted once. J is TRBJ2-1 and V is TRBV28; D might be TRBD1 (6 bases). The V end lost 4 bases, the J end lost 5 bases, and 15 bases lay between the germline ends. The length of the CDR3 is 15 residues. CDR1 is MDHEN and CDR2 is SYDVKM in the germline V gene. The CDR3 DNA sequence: TGTGCCAGCAGTTCCCCCTCTGGACAGAACAATGAGCAGTTCTTC. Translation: CASSSPSGQNNEQFF. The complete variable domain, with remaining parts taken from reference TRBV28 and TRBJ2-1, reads DVKVTQSSRYLVKRTGEKVFLECVQDMDHENMFWYRQDPGLGLRLIYFSYDVKMKEKGDIPEGYSVSREKKERFSLILESASTNQTSMYLCASSSPSGQNNEQFFGPGTRLTVL.

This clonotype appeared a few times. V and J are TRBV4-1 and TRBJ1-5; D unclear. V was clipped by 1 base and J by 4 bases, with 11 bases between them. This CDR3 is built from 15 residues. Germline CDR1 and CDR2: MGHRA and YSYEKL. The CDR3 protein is CASSQVVGINQPQHF. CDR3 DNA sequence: TGCGCCAGCAGCCAAGTGGTAGGGATTAATCAGCCCCAGCATTTT.

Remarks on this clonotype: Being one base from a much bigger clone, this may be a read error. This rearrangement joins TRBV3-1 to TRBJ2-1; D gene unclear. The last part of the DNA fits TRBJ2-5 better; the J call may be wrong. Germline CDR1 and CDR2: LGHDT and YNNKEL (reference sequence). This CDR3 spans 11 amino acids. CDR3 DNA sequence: TGTGCCAGCGGCCAAGAAAAGACCCAGTACTTC. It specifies CASGQEKTQYF.

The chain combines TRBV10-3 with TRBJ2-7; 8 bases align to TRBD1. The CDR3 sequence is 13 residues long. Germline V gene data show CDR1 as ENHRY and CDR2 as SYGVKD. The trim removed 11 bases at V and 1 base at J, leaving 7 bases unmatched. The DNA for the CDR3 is TGTGCCTCGAGACAGGGGAGGTCCTACGAGCAGTACTTC. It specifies CASRQGRSYEQYF.

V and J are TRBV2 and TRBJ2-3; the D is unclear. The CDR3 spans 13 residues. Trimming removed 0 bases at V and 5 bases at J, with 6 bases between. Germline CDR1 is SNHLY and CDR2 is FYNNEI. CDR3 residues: CASSEALRDTQYF. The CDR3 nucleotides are TGTGCCAGCAGTGAAGCGCTACGAGATACGCAGTATTTT.

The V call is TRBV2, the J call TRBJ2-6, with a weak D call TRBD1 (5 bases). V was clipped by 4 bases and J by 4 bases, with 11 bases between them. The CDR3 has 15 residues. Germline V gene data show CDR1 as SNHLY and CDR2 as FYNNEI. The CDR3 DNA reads TGTGCCAGCAGTGTGTCCAGGGTGGGGGCCAACGTCCTGACTTTC. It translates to CASSVSRVGANVLTF.

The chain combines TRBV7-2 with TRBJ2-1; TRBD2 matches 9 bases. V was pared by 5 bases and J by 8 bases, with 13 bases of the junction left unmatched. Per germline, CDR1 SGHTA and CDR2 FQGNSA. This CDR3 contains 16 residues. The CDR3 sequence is CASSMARAGGHYEQFF. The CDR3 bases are TGTGCCAGCAGCATGGCCCGGGCGGGGGGGCACTATGAGCAGTTCTTC.

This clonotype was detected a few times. CDR3 region: CASSLITGARGNTIYF. In DNA form, the CDR3 reads TGTGCCAGCAGCTTAATCACGGGGGCGAGAGGAAACACCATATATTTT. This chain links TRBV11-2 with TRBJ1-3; TRBD1 might be the D (6 bases). Germline CDR1 reads SGHAT; CDR2 reads FQNNGV. The CDR3 runs 16 residues. V was shortened by 2 bases and J by 4 bases, with 15 bases between the two germline ends.

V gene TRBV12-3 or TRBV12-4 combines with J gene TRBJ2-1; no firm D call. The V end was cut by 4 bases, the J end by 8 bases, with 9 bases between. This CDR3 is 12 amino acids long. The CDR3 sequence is CASSWVRDEQFF. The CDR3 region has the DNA TGTGCCAGCAGTTGGGTTCGGGATGAGCAGTTCTTC.

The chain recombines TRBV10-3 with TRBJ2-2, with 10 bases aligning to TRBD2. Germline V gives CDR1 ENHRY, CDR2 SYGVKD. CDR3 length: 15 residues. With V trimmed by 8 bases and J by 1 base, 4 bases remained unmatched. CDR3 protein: CAIGGLAENTGELFF. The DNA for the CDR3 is TGTGCCATCGGAGGACTAGCGGAGAACACCGGGGAGCTGTTTTTT.

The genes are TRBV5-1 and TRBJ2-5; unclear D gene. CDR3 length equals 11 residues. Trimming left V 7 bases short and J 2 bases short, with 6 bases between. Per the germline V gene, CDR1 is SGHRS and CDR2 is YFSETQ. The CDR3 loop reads CASAQQETQYF. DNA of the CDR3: TGCGCCAGCGCCCAGCAAGAGACCCAGTACTTC.

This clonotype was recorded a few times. The CDR3 DNA follows: TGTGCCAGTAGTAGAGGACAGGGCGCTCAGCCCCAGCATTTT. It yields the protein CASSRGQGAQPQHF. This chain connects TRBV19 to TRBJ1-5, with 8 bases identical to TRBD1. Germline-derived CDR1 and CDR2 are LNHDA and SQIVND (reference sequence). The CDR3 spans 14 residues. The junction had 5 bases not matched to a gene; V was cut back by 4 bases and J by 6 bases.

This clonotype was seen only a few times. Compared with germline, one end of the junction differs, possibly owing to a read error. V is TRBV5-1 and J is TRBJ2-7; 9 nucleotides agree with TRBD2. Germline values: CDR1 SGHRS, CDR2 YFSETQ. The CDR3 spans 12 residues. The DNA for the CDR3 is TGCACCAGCAGCTTTAGCGGGGGAAGACAATACTTC. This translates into CTSSFSGGRQYF.

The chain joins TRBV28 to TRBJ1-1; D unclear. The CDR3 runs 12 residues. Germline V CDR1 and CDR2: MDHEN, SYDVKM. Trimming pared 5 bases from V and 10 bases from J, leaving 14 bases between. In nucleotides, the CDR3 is TGTGCCAGCAGTCTGAAAATACCTCCAGCTTTCTTT. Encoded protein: CASSLKIPPAFF.

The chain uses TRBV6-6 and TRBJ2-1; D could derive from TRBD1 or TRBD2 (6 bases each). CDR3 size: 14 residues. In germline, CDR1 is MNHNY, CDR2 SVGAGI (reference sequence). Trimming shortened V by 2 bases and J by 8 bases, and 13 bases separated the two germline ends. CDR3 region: CASSYLGGWDEQFF. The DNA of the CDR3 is TGTGCCAGCAGTTACCTGGGGGGCTGGGATGAGCAGTTCTTC.

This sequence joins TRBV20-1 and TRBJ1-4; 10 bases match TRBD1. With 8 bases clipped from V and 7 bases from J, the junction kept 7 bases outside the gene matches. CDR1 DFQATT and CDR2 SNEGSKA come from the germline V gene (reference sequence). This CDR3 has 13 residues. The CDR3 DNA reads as TGCAGTTCGCCGGGACAGGGGAGTGAAAAACTGTTTTTT. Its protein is CSSPGQGSEKLFF.

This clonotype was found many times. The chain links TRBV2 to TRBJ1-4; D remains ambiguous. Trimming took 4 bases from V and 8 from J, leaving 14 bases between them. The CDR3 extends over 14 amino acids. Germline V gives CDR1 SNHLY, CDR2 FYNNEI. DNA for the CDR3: TGTGCCAGCAGTGCTCTGCAGGAATGGGAAAAACTGTTTTTT. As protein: CASSALQEWEKLFF.

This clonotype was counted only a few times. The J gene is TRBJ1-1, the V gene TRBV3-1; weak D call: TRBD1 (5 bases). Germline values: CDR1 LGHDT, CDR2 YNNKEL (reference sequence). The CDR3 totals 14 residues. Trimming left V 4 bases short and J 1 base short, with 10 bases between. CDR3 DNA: TGTGCCAGCAGCCGTTTGACAGAGAACACTGAAGCTTTCTTT. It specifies CASSRLTENTEAFF.

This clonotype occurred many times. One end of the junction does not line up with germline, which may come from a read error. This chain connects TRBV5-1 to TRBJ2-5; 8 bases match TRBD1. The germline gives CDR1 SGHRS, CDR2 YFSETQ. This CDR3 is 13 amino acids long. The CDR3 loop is CASSSDREETQYF. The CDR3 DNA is TGTGCCAGCAGCTCGGACAGGGAAGAGACCCAGTACTTC.

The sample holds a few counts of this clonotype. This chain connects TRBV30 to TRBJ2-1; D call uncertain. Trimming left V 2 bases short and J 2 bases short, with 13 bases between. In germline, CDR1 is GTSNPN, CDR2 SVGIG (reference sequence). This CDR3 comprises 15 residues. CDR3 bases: TGTGCCTGGAGTAGCTGGACCGACACCTACAATGAGCAGTTCTTC. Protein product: CAWSSWTDTYNEQFF.